These T cell receptor beta chains were read from a single sample in a study of cytomegalovirus exposure and HLA in healthy donors. Here immunoSEQ multiplex PCR was the method, and the copy in TCRdb shows in-frame clones only, minus some. The table has about 150,000 clones, 65% to 80% seen once. Sequencing used PBMCs. These receptors all stem from a woman aged 40-49 years in good health and CMV-seronegative. CDR3s include the opening cysteine and the closing phenylalanine or tryptophan. The order of the fields is V gene, J gene, CDR3 protein.

V gene: TRBV5-1
J gene: TRBJ2-7
CDR3 protein: CASSSPRQGPTYEQYF

V gene: TRBV4-2
J gene: TRBJ1-5
CDR3 protein: CASSQGRGAGQPQHF

V gene: TRBV5-1
J gene: TRBJ1-1
CDR3 protein: CASSFSGGEGTEAFF

V gene: TRBV27
J gene: TRBJ1-5
CDR3 protein: CASASGSHQPQHF

V gene: TRBV5-1
J gene: TRBJ1-2
CDR3 protein: CASSLPYSPGQGDGYTF

V gene: TRBV5-1
J gene: TRBJ1-1
CDR3 protein: CASSLSGQENTEAFF

V gene: TRBV7-8
J gene: TRBJ2-7
CDR3 protein: CASSPSGTPSEEQYF

V gene: TRBV6-6
J gene: TRBJ2-5
CDR3 protein: CASSYSRQGEQYF

V gene: TRBV6-5
J gene: TRBJ2-2
CDR3 protein: CASSYRGGAVGELFF

V gene: TRBV25-1
J gene: TRBJ1-6
CDR3 protein: CASSETVWGNSPLHF

V gene: TRBV5-1
J gene: TRBJ1-1
CDR3 protein: CASSRRGDEAFF

V gene: TRBV9
J gene: TRBJ2-1
CDR3 protein: CASNSQPGQGHNEQFF

V gene: TRBV5-1
J gene: TRBJ2-7
CDR3 protein: CASSLALGDTFSYEQYF

V gene: TRBV15
J gene: TRBJ1-1
CDR3 protein: CATSAGRPWNTEAFF

V gene: TRBV5-1
J gene: TRBJ2-1
CDR3 protein: CASSLMGLAGGPGYNEQFF

V gene: TRBV13
J gene: TRBJ2-5
CDR3 protein: CASSAYRGLGETQYF

V gene: TRBV29-1
J gene: TRBJ1-2
CDR3 protein: CSVEGQGNYGYTF

V gene: TRBV30
J gene: TRBJ1-6
CDR3 protein: CAWDTTGGSPLHF

V gene: TRBV6-4
J gene: TRBJ1-4
CDR3 protein: CASSEGLGEKLFF

V gene: TRBV7-9
J gene: TRBJ1-1
CDR3 protein: CASSPPRGGAMNTEAFF

V gene: TRBV2
J gene: TRBJ2-7
CDR3 protein: CASSVNRGLYEQYF

V gene: TRBV5-4
J gene: TRBJ2-3
CDR3 protein: CASSGTDTDTQYF

V gene: TRBV5-4
J gene: TRBJ1-1
CDR3 protein: CASSLEPNTEAFF

V gene: TRBV5-1
J gene: TRBJ1-3
CDR3 protein: CASSTDGISGNTIYF